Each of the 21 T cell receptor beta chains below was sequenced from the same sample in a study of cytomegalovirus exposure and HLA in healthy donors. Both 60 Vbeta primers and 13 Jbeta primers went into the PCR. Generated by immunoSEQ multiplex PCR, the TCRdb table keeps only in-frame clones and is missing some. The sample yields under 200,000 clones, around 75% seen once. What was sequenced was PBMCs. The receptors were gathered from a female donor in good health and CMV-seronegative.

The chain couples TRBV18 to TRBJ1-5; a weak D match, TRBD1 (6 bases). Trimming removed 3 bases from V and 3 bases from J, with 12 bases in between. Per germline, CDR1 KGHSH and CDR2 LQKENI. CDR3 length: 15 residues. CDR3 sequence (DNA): TGTGCCAGCTCACCTACGGGGGGCGCCAATCAGCCCCAGCATTTT. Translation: CASSPTGGANQPQHF.

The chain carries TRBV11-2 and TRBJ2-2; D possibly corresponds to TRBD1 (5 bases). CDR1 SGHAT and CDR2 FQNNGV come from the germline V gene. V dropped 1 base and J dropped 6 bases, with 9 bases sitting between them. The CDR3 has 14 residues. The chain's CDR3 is CASSLGVGAGELFF. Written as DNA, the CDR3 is TGTGCCAGCAGCTTAGGGGTAGGGGCCGGGGAGCTGTTTTTT. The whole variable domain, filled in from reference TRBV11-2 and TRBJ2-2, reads EAGVAQSPRYKIIEKRQSVAFWCNPISGHATLYWYQQILGQGPKLLIQFQNNGVVDDSQLPKDRFSAERLKGVDSTLKIQPAKLEDSAVYLCASSLGVGAGELFFGEGSRLTVL.

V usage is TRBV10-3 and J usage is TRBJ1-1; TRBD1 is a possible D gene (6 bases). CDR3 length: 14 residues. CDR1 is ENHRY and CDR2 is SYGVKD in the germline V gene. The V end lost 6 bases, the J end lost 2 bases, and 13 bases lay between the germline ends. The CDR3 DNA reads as TGTGCCATCAGGGAACAGGGCGCCAACACTGAAGCTTTCTTT. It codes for CAIREQGANTEAFF.

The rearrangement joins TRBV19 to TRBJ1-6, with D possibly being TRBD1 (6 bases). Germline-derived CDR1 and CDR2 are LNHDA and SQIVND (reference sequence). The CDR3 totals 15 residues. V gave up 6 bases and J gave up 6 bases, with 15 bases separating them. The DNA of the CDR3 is TGTGCCAGTAGCCAAGTACAGGGACCTAATTCACCCCTCCACTTT. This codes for CASSQVQGPNSPLHF.

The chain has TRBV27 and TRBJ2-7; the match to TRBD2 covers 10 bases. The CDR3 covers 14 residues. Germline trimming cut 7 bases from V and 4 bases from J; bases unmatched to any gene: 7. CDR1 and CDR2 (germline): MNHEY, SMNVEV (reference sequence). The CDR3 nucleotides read TGTGCCAGCAAACGTAGCGGGAGGTCATACGAGCAGTACTTC. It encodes CASKRSGRSYEQYF.

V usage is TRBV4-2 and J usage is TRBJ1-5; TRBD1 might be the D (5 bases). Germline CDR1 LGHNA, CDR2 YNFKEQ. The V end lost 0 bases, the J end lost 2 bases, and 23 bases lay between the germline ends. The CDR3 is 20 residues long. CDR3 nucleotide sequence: TGTGCCAGCAGCCAAGATAGTTGGGATCCAGGGATCCGGGGCAATCAGCCCCAGCATTTT. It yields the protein CASSQDSWDPGIRGNQPQHF.

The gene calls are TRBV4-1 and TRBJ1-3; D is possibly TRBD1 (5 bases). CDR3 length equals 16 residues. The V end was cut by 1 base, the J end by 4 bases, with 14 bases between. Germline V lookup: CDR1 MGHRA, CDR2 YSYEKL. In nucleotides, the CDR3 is TGCGCCAGCAGCCAAGTTTGGGCCAGGGCAGGAAACACCATATATTTT. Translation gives CASSQVWARAGNTIYF.

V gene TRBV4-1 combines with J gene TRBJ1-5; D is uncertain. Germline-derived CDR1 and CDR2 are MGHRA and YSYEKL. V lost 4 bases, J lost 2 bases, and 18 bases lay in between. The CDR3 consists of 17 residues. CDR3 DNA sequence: TGCGCCAGCAGCCCAAGAGGGCCCTTTATGGGCAATCAGCCCCAGCATTTT. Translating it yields CASSPRGPFMGNQPQHF.

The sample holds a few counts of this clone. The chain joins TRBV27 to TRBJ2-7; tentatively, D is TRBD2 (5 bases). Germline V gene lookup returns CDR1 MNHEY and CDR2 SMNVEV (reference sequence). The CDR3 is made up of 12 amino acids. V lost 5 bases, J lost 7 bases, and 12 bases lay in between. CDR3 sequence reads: CASSLSPGEQYF. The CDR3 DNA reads TGTGCCAGCAGTCTCTCTCCGGGGGAGCAGTACTTC.

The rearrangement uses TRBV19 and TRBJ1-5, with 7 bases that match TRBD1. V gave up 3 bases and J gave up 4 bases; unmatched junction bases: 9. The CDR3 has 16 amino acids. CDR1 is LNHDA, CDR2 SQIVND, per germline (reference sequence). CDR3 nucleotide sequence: TGTGCCAGTAGTATTTCTGGGACAGCCTTTAATCAGCCCCAGCATTTT. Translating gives CASSISGTAFNQPQHF.

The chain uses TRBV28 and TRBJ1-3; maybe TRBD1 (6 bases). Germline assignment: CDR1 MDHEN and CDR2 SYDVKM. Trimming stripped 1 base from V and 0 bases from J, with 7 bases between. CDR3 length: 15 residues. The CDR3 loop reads CASSLLGGSGNTIYF. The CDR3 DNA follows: TGTGCCAGCAGTTTATTAGGGGGCTCTGGAAACACCATATATTTT.

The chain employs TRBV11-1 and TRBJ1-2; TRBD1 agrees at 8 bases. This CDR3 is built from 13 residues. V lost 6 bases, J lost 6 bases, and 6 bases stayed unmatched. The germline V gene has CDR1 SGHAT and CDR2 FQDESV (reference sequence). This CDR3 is CASSPDRADGYTF. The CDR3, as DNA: TGTGCCAGCAGTCCGGACAGGGCGGATGGCTACACCTTC. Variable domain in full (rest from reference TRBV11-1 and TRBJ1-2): EAEVAQSPRYKITEKSQAVAFWCDPISGHATLYWYRQILGQGPELLVQFQDESVVDDSQLPKDRFSAERLKGVDSTLKIQPAELGDSAMYLCASSPDRADGYTFGSGTRLTVV.

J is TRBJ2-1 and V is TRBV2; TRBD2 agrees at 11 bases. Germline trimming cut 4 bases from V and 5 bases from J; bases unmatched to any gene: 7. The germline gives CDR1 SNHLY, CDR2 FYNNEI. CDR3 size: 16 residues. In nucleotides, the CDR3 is TGTGCCAGCAGTGGAATAGCGGGGGGGGGAAACAATGAGCAGTTCTTC. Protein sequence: CASSGIAGGGNNEQFF.

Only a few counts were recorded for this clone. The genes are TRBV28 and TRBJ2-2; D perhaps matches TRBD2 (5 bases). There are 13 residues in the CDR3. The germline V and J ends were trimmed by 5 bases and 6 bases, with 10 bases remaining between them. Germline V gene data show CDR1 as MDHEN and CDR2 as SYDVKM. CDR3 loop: CASSTLASGELFF. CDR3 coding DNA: TGTGCCAGCAGTACCCTAGCCTCCGGGGAGCTGTTTTTT.

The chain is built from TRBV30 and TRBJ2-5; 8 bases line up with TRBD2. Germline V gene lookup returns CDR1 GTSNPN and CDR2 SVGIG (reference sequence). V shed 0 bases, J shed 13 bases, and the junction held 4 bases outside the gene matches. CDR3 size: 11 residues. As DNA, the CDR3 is TGTGCCTGGAGTGTCGGGGGGGTGGCGTACTTC. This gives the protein CAWSVGGVAYF.

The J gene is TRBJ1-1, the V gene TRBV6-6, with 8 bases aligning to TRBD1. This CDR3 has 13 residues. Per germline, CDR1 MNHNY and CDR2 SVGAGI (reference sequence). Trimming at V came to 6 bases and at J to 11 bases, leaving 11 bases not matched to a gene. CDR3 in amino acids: CASRDGVDREAFF. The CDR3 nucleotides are TGTGCCAGCAGGGACGGGGTGGACAGGGAGGCTTTCTTT.

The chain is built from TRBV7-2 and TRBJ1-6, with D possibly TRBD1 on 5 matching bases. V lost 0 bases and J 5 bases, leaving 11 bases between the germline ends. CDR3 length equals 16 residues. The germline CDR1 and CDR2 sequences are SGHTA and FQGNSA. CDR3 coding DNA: TGTGCCAGCAGCTTAGCGGTAGGGGTTGATAATTCACCCCTCCACTTT. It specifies CASSLAVGVDNSPLHF.

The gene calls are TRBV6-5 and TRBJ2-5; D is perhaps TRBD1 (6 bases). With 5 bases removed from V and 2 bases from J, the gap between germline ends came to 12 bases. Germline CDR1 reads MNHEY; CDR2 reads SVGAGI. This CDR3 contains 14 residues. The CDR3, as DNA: TGTGCCAGCAGTCCCTTCAGGGGACAAGAGACCCAGTACTTC. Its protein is CASSPFRGQETQYF.

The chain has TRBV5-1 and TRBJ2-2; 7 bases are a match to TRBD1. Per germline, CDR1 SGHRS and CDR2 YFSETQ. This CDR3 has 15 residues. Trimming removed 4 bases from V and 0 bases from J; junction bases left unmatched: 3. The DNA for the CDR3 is TGCGCCAGCAGCCTGGACAGGCCGAACACCGGGGAGCTGTTTTTT. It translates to CASSLDRPNTGELFF.

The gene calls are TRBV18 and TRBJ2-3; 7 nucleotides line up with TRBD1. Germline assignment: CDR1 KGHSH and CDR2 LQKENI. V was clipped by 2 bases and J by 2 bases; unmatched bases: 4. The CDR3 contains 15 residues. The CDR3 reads CASSPIGTDTDTQYF. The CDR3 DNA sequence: TGTGCCAGCTCACCAATTGGGACAGACACAGATACGCAGTATTTT.

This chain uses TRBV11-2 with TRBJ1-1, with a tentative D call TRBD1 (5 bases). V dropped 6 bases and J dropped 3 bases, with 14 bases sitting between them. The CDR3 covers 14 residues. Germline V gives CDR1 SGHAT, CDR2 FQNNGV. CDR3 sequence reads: CASSPPGLDTEAFF. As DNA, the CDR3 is TGTGCCAGCAGTCCCCCAGGGCTGGACACTGAAGCTTTCTTT.